A selection of T cell receptor beta chains follows, all from one sample in a study of cytomegalovirus exposure and HLA in healthy donors. Using immunoSEQ multiplex PCR, the repertoire was profiled, and TCRdb retains in-frame clones only, with some absent. The repertoire holds approximately 89,000 clones, with around 73% as singletons. The sequenced sample consisted of PBMCs. All receptors derive from a female donor in good health and CMV-seronegative. Each CDR3 is given with its conserved first and last residue. A D gene is named only where the DNA matches it firmly. Not all rows give a size; the values are once, few, many and, for expanded clones, a class.

size: few
D: -
J: TRBJ2-7
V: TRBV6-6
DNA: TGTGCCAGCAGTTACTTGGACTTCTACGAGCAGTACTTC
CDR3: CASSYLDFYEQYF

size: -
D: TRBD2
J: TRBJ2-7
V: TRBV2
DNA: TGTGCCAGCAGGAGGGGGTTGGGCGGACTAGCGGGAAGCTCCTACGAGCAGTACTTC
CDR3: CASRRGLGGLAGSSYEQYF

size: once
D: TRBD1
J: TRBJ2-7
V: TRBV2
DNA: TGTGCCAGCAGCCGCGACAGGGGCTCCATCGGCGAGCAGTACTTC
CDR3: CASSRDRGSIGEQYF

size: -
D: TRBD2
J: TRBJ2-5
V: TRBV19
DNA: TGTGCCACCCAAGAGCGGGGGGCCGGGGAGACCCAGTACTTC
CDR3: CATQERGAGETQYF

size: -
D: -
J: TRBJ2-1
V: TRBV2
DNA: TGTGCCAGCAGTGAAGCGCAGACCCACCAGGGGAATGAGCAGTTCTTC
CDR3: CASSEAQTHQGNEQFF

size: -
D: -
J: TRBJ1-1
V: TRBV27
DNA: TGTGCCAGCAGCCCAAGGAGGGGCGCGGGGAACACTGAAGCTTTCTTT
CDR3: CASSPRRGAGNTEAFF

size: few
D: -
J: TRBJ1-3
V: TRBV6-5
DNA: TGTGCCAGCAGTTACTCCCTACAGGGAAACACCATATATTTT
CDR3: CASSYSLQGNTIYF

size: once
D: -
J: TRBJ2-7
V: TRBV28
DNA: TGTGCCAGCAGTGCGACGGGAAAAAGCTCCTACGAGCAGTACTTC
CDR3: CASSATGKSSYEQYF

size: -
D: -
J: TRBJ2-7
V: TRBV2
DNA: TGTGCCAGCATGCCACAGTCCTACGAGCAGTACTTC
CDR3: CASMPQSYEQYF

size: -
D: -
J: TRBJ1-5
V: TRBV28
DNA: TGTGCCAGCAGGAAGCTCGGCAGGCAGGAGCCCCAGCATTTT
CDR3: CASRKLGRQEPQHF

size: -
D: -
J: TRBJ1-6
V: TRBV6-1
DNA: TGTGCCAGCAGTGAACTAGGGGCAGGGGTTAAATCACCCCTCCACTTT
CDR3: CASSELGAGVKSPLHF

size: -
D: -
J: TRBJ1-1
V: TRBV6-1
DNA: TGTGCCAGCAGTGAAGCTCCCGGGACACCGAACACTGAAGCTTTCTTT
CDR3: CASSEAPGTPNTEAFF

size: -
D: TRBD1
J: TRBJ2-6
V: TRBV5-1
DNA: TGCGCCAGCAGCTGGGGACAGGGGCGCACGGGATCTGGGGCCAACGTCCTGACTTTC
CDR3: CASSWGQGRTGSGANVLTF

size: -
D: -
J: TRBJ1-1
V: TRBV5-4
DNA: TGTGCCAGCAGCTTGACAGGTGGGGGGTCTGAAGCTTTCTTT
CDR3: CASSLTGGGSEAFF

size: few
D: TRBD1
J: TRBJ2-5
V: TRBV30
DNA: TGTGCCTGGAGCCCCGGGACAGGGACCCAGTACTTC
CDR3: CAWSPGTGTQYF

size: few
D: TRBD1
J: TRBJ2-7
V: TRBV14
DNA: TGTGCCAGCAGCCAACAAACGACAGGGGACTCCTACGAGCAGTACTTC
CDR3: CASSQQTTGDSYEQYF

size: once
D: TRBD1
J: TRBJ2-1
V: TRBV28
DNA: TGTGCCAGCAGTGTAAGACGGACAGGGGGCTGGGAGCAGTTCTTC
CDR3: CASSVRRTGGWEQFF

size: -
D: -
J: TRBJ1-3
V: TRBV29-1
DNA: TGCAGCGTTGTTGGGGAGGGAAGTGGAAACACCATATATTTT
CDR3: CSVVGEGSGNTIYF

size: -
D: -
J: TRBJ1-2
V: TRBV7-8
DNA: TGTGCCAGCAGCTTAGCCGCAGCTAACTATGGCTACACCTTC
CDR3: CASSLAAANYGYTF

size: -
D: TRBD2
J: TRBJ2-3
V: TRBV27
DNA: TGTGCCAGCAGTTTACACACTAGCGGGAGGGGGGATACGCAGTATTTT
CDR3: CASSLHTSGRGDTQYF

size: -
D: -
J: TRBJ2-7
V: TRBV6-5
DNA: TGTGCCAGCAGATTAGAGGCTAGCTCCTACGAGCAGTACTTC
CDR3: CASRLEASSYEQYF

size: once
D: -
J: TRBJ2-1
V: TRBV29-1
DNA: TGCAGCGTTGACCCCTCGGGGGTAAGAAATGAGCAGTTCTTC
CDR3: CSVDPSGVRNEQFF

size: few
D: TRBD2
J: TRBJ2-1
V: TRBV6-1
DNA: TGTGCCAGCAGTACCACTAGCGGGAGTTACAATGAGCAGTTCTTC
CDR3: CASSTTSGSYNEQFF

size: -
D: -
J: TRBJ2-2
V: TRBV7-9
DNA: TGTTCCAGCAGCTCCCCTGAGGGGGGGGGCTGGACCGGGGAGCTGTTTTTT
CDR3: CSSSSPEGGGWTGELFF

size: -
D: TRBD1
J: TRBJ1-4
V: TRBV10-1
DNA: TGCGCCAGCAGCAATCCAGAGACAGGGCCTAATGAAAAACTGTTTTTT
CDR3: CASSNPETGPNEKLFF

size: -
D: -
J: TRBJ2-3
V: TRBV5-1
DNA: TGCGCCAGCAGCTCCGGTGATACGCAGTATTTT
CDR3: CASSSGDTQYF

size: once
D: -
J: TRBJ2-7
V: TRBV28
DNA: TGTGCCAGCAGTGGTAGTTACGAGCAGTACTTC
CDR3: CASSGSYEQYF

size: -
D: -
J: TRBJ2-3
V: TRBV13
DNA: TGTGCCAGCAGCTTAGGCGGGGTCTTGGGAGATACGCAGTATTTT
CDR3: CASSLGGVLGDTQYF